One and the same sample provided the 18 T cell receptor beta chains below, sequenced in a study of OX40 agonist ivuxolimab in advanced cancers. This table comes from immunoSEQ multiplex PCR, and its TCRdb copy is limited to in-frame clones, with some not included. Of roughly 1,800 clones in the sample, about 73% are singletons; the top ten hold 37%. The specimen was CD4+ or CD8+ T cells sorted from blood, collected in a trial of the OX40 agonist ivuxolimab. The receptors here all came from an adult with an advanced solid tumor such as melanoma, head and neck, liver or kidney cancer.

This sequence joins TRBV5-8 and TRBJ2-2; 7 bases align to TRBD1. Germline V gene sequence: CDR1 SGHTS, CDR2 YDEGEE. The junction had 6 bases not matched to a gene; V was cut back by 3 bases and J by 4 bases. The CDR3 is made up of 15 amino acids. CDR3 loop: CASSYRTGLTGELFF. DNA of the CDR3: TGTGCCAGCAGCTACCGGACAGGCCTCACCGGGGAGCTGTTTTTT.

Here the CDR3 reads CASSQGNTGELFF. DNA of the CDR3: TGTGCCAGCAGTCAGGGAAACACCGGGGAGCTGTTTTTT. This chain uses TRBV5-6 with TRBJ2-2; TRBD1 might be the D (5 bases). Germline CDR1 SGHDT, CDR2 YYEEEE. The CDR3 spans 13 residues. Deletions cut 5 bases from V and 2 bases from J, with 7 bases between.

The DNA for the CDR3 is TGTGCCAGTAGTGCGACAGCAACCATAGCCAAAAACATTCAGTACTTC. Translation: CASSATATIAKNIQYF. The rearrangement joins TRBV19 to TRBJ2-4; TRBD1 is a possible D gene (5 bases). The germline V and J ends were trimmed by 5 bases and 0 bases, with 14 bases remaining between them. The CDR3 extends over 16 amino acids. In germline, CDR1 is LNHDA, CDR2 SQIVND (reference sequence).

This rearrangement joins TRBV9 to TRBJ1-6; 9 bases align to TRBD1. V lost 0 bases and J lost 7; bases outside the gene matches: 2. This CDR3 has 15 residues. Germline lookup yields CDR1 SGDLS and CDR2 YYNGEE. CDR3 nucleotide sequence: TGTGCCAGCAGCGTAGTCGGGACAGGGAATTCACCCCTCCACTTT. It translates to CASSVVGTGNSPLHF. The full variable domain, completed using reference TRBV9 and TRBJ1-6, is DSGVTQTPKHLITATGQRVTLRCSPRSGDLSVYWYQQSLDQGLQFLIQYYNGEERAKGNILERFSAQQFPDLHSELNLSSLELGDSALYFCASSVVGTGNSPLHFGNGTRLTVT.

This clone was counted a few times. The rearrangement links TRBV11-3 to TRBJ2-1; the D gene is possibly TRBD2 (6 bases). The length of the CDR3 is 13 residues. V was clipped by 8 bases and J by 8 bases, with 16 bases between them. The germline CDR1 and CDR2 sequences are SGHNT and YENEEA. The CDR3 protein is CASPRLGEDEQFF. CDR3 sequence (DNA): TGTGCCAGCCCGCGCCTGGGGGAGGATGAGCAGTTCTTC.

The genes are TRBV4-2 and TRBJ1-4, with no clear D. Trimming removed 3 bases at V and 0 bases at J, with 14 bases between. The CDR3 has 17 amino acids. The germline gives CDR1 LGHNA, CDR2 YNFKEQ. The CDR3 region is CASSQSIGPATNEKLFF. The CDR3 DNA sequence: TGTGCCAGCAGCCAGAGTATAGGACCCGCAACTAATGAAAAACTGTTTTTT.

The chain employs TRBV6-9 and TRBJ1-3; D unclear. The CDR3 is made up of 15 amino acids. Trimming took 2 bases from V and 2 from J, leaving 10 bases between them. CDR1 is MNHGY and CDR2 is SVAAGI in the germline V gene. CDR3 amino acids: CASSYLRGTGNTIYF. DNA of the CDR3: TGTGCCAGCAGTTATCTCCGGGGTACTGGAAACACCATATATTTT.

This clone has only a few counts. V and J are TRBV6-5 and TRBJ2-1; D possibly corresponds to TRBD2 (5 bases). This CDR3 spans 12 amino acids. Trimming removed 10 bases from V and 5 bases from J, with 12 bases in between. Germline CDR1 MNHEY, CDR2 SVGAGI. CDR3: CATSDSNNEQFF. The CDR3 bases are TGTGCCACCTCGGACTCTAACAATGAGCAGTTCTTC.

This rearrangement joins TRBV6-6 to TRBJ2-5; a weak D match, TRBD2 (6 bases). V lost 4 bases and J lost 7, with 16 bases in between. The CDR3 runs 14 residues. Germline CDR1 is MNHNY and CDR2 is SVGAGI (reference sequence). CDR3 sequence reads: CASSWGTRAGTQYF. The CDR3 DNA sequence: TGTGCCAGCAGTTGGGGGACCCGAGCGGGGACCCAGTACTTC.

This clone was observed a handful of times. The chain uses TRBV5-6 and TRBJ2-7; D remains unclear. Germline-derived CDR1 and CDR2 are SGHDT and YYEEEE. V lost 1 base to trimming and J lost 0 bases, with 2 bases between them. The CDR3 has 12 residues. DNA for the CDR3: TGTGCCAGCAGCTTGTCCTCCTACGAGCAGTACTTC. It yields the protein CASSLSSYEQYF. The whole variable domain, remainder taken from reference TRBV5-6 and TRBJ2-7, is DAGVTQSPTHLIKTRGQQVTLRCSPKSGHDTVSWYQQALGQGPQFIFQYYEEEERQRGNFPDRFSGHQFPNYSSELNVNALLLGDSALYLCASSLSSYEQYFGPGTRLTVT.

The chain has TRBV10-2 and TRBJ2-4, with a tentative D call TRBD2 (5 bases). This CDR3 is 16 amino acids long. The V end was cut by 5 bases, the J end by 0 bases, with 14 bases between. CDR1 WSHSY and CDR2 SAAADI come from the germline V gene. In nucleotides, the CDR3 is TGCGCCAGCAGTCGAAGCGGAGTTCTAGCCAAAAACATTCAGTACTTC. Translating gives CASSRSGVLAKNIQYF.

The genes are TRBV27 and TRBJ1-2; 7 nucleotides match TRBD1. The V and J ends lost 10 bases and 6 bases, in that order; junction bases with no gene match: 11. CDR3 length: 13 residues. Germline values: CDR1 MNHEY, CDR2 SMNVEV (reference sequence). The chain's CDR3 is CATLQSGGDGYTF. DNA for the CDR3: TGTGCCACTCTCCAGTCAGGGGGGGATGGCTACACCTTC.

This clone was counted only a few times. The V and J genes are TRBV19 and TRBJ1-5; a weak D match, TRBD1 (5 bases). V lost 7 bases to trimming and J lost 0 bases, with 10 bases between them. The CDR3 loop spans 14 amino acids. The germline gives CDR1 LNHDA, CDR2 SQIVND (reference sequence). CDR3: CASTQGDSNQPQHF. The CDR3 DNA is TGTGCCAGTACCCAGGGTGATAGCAATCAGCCCCAGCATTTT.

This chain connects TRBV5-5 to TRBJ2-5; D may correspond to TRBD1 or TRBD2 (5 bases each). Germline V lookup: CDR1 SGHKS, CDR2 YYEKEE (reference sequence). This CDR3 is built from 15 residues. Between the trimmed V and J ends, which lost 4 bases and 5 bases, there was a span of 18 bases. The CDR3 is CASSLMPGPGETQYF. In DNA, the CDR3 is TGTGCCAGCAGCCTCATGCCGGGGCCGGGGGAGACCCAGTACTTC.

The V gene is TRBV5-4, the J gene TRBJ2-3; D is uncertain. This CDR3 comprises 16 residues. CDR1 SGHNT and CDR2 YYREEE come from the germline V gene (reference sequence). The V gene lost 4 bases and the J gene lost 6 bases, with 21 bases spanning the gap. In DNA form, the CDR3 reads TGTGCCAGCAGCGCCTCGGATTTATTTTCCCAGGATACGCAGTATTTT. Protein sequence: CASSASDLFSQDTQYF.

The CDR3 reads CASSLRGTEAFF. CDR3 bases: TGTGCCAGCAGCCTCCGGGGGACTGAAGCTTTCTTT. The rearrangement links TRBV5-6 to TRBJ1-1; D is possibly TRBD1 (5 bases). There are 12 residues in the CDR3. The germline CDR1 and CDR2 sequences are SGHDT and YYEEEE. V was cut by 4 bases and J by 5 bases, with 9 bases left in between.

The CDR3 protein is CAWSGDNEQFF. In nucleotides, the CDR3 is TGTGCCTGGAGTGGGGACAATGAGCAGTTCTTC. The V gene is TRBV30, the J gene TRBJ2-1; D is uncertain. The CDR3 covers 11 residues. V lost 1 base to trimming and J lost 5 bases, with 3 bases between them. The germline gives CDR1 GTSNPN, CDR2 SVGIG (reference sequence).

The V and J genes are TRBV6-9 and TRBJ1-2; 8 bases are a match to TRBD1. V lost 6 bases, J lost 4 bases, and 10 bases stayed unmatched. This CDR3 is built from 15 residues. Germline values: CDR1 MNHGY, CDR2 SVAAGI. Here the CDR3 reads CASSTRTGRVYGYTF. For the CDR3, the DNA is TGTGCCAGCAGCACACGGACAGGGAGGGTCTATGGCTACACCTTC.